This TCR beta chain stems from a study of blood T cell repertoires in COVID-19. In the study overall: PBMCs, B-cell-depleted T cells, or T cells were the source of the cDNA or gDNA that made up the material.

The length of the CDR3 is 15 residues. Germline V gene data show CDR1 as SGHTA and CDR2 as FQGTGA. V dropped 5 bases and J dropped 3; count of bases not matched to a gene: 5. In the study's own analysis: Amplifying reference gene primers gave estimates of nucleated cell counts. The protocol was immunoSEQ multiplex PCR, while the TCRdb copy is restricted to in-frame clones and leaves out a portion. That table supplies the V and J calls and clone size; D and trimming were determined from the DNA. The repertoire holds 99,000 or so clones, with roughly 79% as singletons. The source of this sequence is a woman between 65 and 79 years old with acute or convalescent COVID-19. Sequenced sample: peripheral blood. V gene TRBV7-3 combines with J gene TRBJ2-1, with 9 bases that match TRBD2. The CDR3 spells CASSASGIDYNEQFF. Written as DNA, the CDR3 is TGTGCCAGCAGCGCTAGCGGGATAGACTACAATGAGCAGTTCTTC.